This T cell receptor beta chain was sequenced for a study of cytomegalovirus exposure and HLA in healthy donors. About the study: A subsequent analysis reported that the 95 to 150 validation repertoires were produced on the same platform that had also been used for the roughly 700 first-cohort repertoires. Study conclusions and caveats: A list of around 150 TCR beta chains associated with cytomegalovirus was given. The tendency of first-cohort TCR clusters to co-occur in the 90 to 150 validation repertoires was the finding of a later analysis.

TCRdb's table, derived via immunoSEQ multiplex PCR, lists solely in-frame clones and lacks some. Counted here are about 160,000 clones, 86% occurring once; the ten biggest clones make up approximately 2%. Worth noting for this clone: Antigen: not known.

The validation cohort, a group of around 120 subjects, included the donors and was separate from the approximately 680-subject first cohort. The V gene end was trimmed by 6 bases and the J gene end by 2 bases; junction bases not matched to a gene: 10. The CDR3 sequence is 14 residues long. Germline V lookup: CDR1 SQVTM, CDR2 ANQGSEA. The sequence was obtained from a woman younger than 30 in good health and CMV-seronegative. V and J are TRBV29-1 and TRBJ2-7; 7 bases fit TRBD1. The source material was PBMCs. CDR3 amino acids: CSVLAPGQPYEQYF. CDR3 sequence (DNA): TGCAGCGTCCTCGCACCGGGACAGCCCTACGAGCAGTACTTC.